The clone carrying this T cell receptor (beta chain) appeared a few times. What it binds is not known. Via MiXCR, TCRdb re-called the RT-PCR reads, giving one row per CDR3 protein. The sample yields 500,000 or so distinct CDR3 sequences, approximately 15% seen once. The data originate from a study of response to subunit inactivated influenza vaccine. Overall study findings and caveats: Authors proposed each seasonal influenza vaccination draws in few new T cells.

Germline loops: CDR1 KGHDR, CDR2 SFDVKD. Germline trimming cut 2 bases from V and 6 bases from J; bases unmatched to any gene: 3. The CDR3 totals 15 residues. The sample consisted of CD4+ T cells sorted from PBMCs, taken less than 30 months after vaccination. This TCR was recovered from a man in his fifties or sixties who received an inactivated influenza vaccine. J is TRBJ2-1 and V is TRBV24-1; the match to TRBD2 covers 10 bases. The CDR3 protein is CATSDSGTSANEQFF. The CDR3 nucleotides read TGTGCCACCAGTGATTCCGGGACTAGCGCCAATGAGCAGTTCTTC.